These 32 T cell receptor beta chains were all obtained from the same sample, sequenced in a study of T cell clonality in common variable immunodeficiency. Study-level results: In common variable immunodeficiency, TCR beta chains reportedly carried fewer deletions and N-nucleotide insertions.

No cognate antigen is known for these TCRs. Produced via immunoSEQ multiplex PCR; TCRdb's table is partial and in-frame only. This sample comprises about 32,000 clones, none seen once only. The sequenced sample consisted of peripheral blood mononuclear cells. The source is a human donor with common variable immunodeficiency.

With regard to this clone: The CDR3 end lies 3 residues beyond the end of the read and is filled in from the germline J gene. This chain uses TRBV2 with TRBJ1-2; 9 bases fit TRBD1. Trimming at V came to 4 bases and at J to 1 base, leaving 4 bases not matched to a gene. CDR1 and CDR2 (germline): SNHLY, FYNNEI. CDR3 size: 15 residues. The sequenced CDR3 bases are TGTGCCAGCAGTGCGGACAGGGGCCTTAACTATGGC. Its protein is CASSADRGLNYG. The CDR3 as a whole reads CASSADRGLNYGYTF.

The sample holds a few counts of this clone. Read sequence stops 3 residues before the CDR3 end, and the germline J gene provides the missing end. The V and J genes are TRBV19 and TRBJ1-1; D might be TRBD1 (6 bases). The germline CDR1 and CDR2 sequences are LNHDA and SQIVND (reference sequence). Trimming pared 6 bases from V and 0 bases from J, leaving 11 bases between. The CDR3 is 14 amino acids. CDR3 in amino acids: CASRLQGMNTEAFF. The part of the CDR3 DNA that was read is TGTGCCAGTAGGTTACAGGGCATGAACACTGAA.

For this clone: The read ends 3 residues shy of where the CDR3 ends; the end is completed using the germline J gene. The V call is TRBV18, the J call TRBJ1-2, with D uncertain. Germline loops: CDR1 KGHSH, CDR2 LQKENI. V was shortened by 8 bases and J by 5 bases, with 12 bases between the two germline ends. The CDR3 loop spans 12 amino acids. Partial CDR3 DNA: TGTGCCAGCGCACTTGGAGGGTATGGC. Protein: CASALGGYG. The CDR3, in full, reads CASALGGYGYTF. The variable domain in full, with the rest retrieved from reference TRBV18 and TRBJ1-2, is NAGVMQNPRHLVRRRGQEARLRCSPMKGHSHVYWYRQLPEEGLKFMVYLQKENIIDESGMPKERFSAEFPKEGPSILRIQQVVRGDSAAYFCASALGGYGYTFGSGTRLTVV.

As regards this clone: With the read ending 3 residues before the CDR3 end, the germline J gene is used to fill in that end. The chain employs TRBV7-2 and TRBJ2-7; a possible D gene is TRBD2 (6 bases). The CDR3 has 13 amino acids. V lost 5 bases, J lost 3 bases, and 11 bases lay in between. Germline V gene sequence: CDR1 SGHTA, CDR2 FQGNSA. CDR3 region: CASSKGLFYEQYF. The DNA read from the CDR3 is TGTGCCAGCAGCAAGGGACTTTTCTACGAG. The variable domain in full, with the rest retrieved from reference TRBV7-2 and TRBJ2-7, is GAGVSQSPSNKVTEKGKDVELRCDPISGHTALYWYRQSLGQGLEFLIYFQGNSAPDKSGLPSDRFSAERTGGSVSTLTIQRTQQEDSAVYLCASSKGLFYEQYFGPGTRLTVT.

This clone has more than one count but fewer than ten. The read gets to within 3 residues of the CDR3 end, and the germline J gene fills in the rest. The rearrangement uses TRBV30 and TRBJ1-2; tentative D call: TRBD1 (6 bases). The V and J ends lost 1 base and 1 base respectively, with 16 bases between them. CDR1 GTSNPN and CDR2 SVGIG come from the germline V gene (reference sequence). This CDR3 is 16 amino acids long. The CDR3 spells CAWSGATGPVNYGYTF. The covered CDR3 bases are TGTGCCTGGAGTGGGGCTACAGGGCCCGTTAACTATGGC.

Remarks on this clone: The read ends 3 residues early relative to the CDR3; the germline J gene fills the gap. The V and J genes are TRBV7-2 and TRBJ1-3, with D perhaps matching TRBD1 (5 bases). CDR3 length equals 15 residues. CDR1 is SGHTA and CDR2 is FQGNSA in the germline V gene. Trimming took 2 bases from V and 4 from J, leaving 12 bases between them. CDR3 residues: CASSLYRQYGNTIYF. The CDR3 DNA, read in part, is TGTGCCAGCAGCTTATATCGACAGTACGGAAACACC. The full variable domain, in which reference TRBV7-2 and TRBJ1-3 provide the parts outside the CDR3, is GAGVSQSPSNKVTEKGKDVELRCDPISGHTALYWYRQSLGQGLEFLIYFQGNSAPDKSGLPSDRFSAERTGGSVSTLTIQRTQQEDSAVYLCASSLYRQYGNTIYFGEGSWLTVV.

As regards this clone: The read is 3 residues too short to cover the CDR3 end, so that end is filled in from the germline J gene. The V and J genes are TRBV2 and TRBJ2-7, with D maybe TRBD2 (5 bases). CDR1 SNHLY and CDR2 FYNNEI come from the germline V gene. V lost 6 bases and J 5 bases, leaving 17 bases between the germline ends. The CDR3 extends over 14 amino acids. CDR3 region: CASSSFGVSHEQYF. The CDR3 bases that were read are TGTGCCAGCAGCTCTTTCGGGGTGTCACACGAG.

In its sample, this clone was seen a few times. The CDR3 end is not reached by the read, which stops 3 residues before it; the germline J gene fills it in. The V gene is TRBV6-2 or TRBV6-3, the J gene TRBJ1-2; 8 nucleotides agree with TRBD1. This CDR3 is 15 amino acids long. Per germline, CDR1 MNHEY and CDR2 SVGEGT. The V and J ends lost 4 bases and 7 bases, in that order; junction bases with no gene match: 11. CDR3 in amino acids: CASSFLPGQGLGYTF. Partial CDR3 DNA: TGTGCCAGCAGTTTCTTACCCGGACAGGGACTTGGC.

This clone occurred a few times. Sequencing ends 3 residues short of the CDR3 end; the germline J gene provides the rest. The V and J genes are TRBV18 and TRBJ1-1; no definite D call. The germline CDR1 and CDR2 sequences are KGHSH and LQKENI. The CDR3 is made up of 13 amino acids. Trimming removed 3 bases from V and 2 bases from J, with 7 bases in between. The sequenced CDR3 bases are TGTGCCAGCTCACCGCAGAAAAACACTGAA. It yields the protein CASSPQKNTE. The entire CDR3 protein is CASSPQKNTEAFF.

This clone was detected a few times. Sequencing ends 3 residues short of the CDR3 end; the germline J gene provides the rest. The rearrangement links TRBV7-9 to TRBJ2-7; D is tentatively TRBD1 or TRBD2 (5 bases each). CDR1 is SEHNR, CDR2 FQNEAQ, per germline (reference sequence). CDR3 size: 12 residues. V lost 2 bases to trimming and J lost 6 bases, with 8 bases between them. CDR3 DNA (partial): TGTGCCAGCAGCTTACTGAGGGGCGAG. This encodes CASSLLRGE. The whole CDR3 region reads CASSLLRGEQYF. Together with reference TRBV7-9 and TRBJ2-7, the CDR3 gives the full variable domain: DTGVSQNPRHKITKRGQNVTFRCDPISEHNRLYWYRQTLGQGPEFLTYFQNEAQLEKSRLLSDRFSAERPKGSFSTLEIQRTEQGDSAMYLCASSLLRGEQYFGPGTRLTVT.

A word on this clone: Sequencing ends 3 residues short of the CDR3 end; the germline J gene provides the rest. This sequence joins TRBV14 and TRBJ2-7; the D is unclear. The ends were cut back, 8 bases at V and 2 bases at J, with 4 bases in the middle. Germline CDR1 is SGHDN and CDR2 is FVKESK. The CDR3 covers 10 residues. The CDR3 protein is CASPAYEQYF. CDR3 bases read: TGTGCCAGCCCTGCCTACGAG. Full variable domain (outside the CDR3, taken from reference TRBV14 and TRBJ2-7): EAGVTQFPSHSVIEKGQTVTLRCDPISGHDNLYWYRRVMGKEIKFLLHFVKESKQDESGMPNNRFLAERTGGTYSTLKVQPAELEDSGVYFCASPAYEQYFGPGTRLTVT.

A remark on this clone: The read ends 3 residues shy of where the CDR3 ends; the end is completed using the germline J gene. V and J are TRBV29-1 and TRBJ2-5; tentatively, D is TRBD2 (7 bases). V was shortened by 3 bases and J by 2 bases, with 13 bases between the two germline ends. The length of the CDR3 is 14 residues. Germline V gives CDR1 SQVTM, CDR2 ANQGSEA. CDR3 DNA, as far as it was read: TGCAGCGTTGAGGCGGGGGACACACAAGAGACC. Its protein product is CSVEAGDTQET. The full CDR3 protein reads CSVEAGDTQETQYF.

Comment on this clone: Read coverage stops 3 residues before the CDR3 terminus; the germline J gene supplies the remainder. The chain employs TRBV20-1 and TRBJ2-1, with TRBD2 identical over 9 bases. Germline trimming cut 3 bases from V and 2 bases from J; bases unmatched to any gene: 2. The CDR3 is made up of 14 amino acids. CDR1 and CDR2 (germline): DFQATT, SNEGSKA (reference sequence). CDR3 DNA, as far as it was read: TGCAGTGCTAGGGTAGCGGGAGCCTACAATGAG. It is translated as CSARVAGAYNE. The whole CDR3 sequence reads CSARVAGAYNEQFF.

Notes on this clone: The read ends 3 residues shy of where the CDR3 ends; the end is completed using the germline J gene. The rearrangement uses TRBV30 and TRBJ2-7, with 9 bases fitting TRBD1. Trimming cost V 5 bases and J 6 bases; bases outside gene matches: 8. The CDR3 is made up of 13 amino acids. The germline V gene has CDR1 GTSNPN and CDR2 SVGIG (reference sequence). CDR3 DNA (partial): TGTGCCTGGGGGGGGACAGGGACACTCGAG. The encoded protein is CAWGGTGTLE. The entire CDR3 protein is CAWGGTGTLEQYF.

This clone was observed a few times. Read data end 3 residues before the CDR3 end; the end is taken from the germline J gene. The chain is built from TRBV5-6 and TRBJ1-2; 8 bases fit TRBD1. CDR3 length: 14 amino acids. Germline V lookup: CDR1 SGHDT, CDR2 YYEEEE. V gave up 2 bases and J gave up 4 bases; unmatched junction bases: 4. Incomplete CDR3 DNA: TGTGCCAGCAGCTTCAGCACAGGGGGCTATGGC. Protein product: CASSFSTGGYG. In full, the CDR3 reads CASSFSTGGYGYTF.

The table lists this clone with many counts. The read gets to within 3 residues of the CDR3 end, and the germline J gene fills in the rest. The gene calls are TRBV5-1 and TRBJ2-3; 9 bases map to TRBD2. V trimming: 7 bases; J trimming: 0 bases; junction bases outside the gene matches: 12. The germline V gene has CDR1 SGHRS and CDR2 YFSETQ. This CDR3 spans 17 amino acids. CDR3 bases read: TGCGCCAGCTCTCCTATAGCGGGGGCCTTTAGCACAGATACG. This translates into CASSPIAGAFSTDT. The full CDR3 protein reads CASSPIAGAFSTDTQYF.

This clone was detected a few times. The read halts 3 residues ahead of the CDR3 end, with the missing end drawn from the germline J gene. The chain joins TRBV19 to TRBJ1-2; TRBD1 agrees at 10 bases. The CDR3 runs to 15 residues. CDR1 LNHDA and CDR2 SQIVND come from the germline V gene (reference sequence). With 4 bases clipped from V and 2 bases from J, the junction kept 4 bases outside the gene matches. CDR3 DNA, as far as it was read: TGTGCCAGTAGTACGACAGGGGGCGAGAACTATGGC. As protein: CASSTTGGENYG. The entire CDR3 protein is CASSTTGGENYGYTF.

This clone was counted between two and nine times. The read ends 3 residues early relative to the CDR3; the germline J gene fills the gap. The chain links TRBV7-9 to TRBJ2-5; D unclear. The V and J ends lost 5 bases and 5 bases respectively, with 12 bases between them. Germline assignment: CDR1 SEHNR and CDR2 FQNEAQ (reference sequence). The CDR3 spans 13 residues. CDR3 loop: CASSTSVQETQYF. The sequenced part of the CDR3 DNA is TGTGCCAGCAGCACGTCCGTCCAGGAGACC.

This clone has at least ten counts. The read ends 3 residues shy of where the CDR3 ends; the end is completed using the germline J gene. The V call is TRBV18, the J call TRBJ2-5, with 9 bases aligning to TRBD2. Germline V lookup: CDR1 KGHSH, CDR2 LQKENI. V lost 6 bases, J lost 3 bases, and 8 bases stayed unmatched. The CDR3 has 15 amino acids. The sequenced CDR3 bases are TGTGCCAGCTCCCCCTCTGGCGGGGGGGAAGAGACC. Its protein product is CASSPSGGGEET. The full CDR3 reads CASSPSGGGEETQYF.

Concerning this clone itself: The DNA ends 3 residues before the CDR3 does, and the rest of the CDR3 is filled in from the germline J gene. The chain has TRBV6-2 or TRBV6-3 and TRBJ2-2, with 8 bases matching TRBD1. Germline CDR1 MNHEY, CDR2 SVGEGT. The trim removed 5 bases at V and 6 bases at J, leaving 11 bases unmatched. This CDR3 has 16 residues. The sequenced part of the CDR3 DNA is TGTGCCAGCAGTCCCCAGGGGGCAGTTTTTGCCGGGGAG. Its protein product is CASSPQGAVFAGE. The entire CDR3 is CASSPQGAVFAGELFF.

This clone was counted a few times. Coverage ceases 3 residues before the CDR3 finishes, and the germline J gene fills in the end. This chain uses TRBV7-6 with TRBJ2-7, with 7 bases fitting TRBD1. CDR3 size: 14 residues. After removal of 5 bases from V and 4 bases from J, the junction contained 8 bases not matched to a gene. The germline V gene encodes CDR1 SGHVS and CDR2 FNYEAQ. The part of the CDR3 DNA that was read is TGTGCCAGCAGCCTTCAGGCAGGGGGATACGAG. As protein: CASSLQAGGYE. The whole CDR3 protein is CASSLQAGGYEQYF. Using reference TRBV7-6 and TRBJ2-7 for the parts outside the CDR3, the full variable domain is GAGVSQSPRYKVTKRGQDVALRCDPISGHVSLYWYRQALGQGPEFLTYFNYEAQQDKSGLPNDRFSAERPEGSISTLTIQRTEQRDSAMYRCASSLQAGGYEQYFGPGTRLTVT.

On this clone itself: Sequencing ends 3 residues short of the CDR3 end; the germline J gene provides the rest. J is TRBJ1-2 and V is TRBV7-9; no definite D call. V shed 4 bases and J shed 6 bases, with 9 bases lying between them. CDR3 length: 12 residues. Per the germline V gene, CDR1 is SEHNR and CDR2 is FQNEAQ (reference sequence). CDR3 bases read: TGTGCCAGCAGCTGGGTTCGGGATGGC. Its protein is CASSWVRDG. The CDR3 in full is CASSWVRDGYTF.

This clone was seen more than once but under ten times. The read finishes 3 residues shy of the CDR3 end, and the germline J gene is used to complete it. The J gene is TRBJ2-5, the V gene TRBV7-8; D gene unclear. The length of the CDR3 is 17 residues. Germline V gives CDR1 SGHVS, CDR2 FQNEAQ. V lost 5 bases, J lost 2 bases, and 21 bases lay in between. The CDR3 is CASSPEEEQSIQETQYF. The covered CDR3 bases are TGTGCCAGCAGCCCCGAAGAAGAACAGAGCATTCAAGAGACC. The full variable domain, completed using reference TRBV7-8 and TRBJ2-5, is GAGVSQSPRYKVAKRGQDVALRCDPISGHVSLFWYQQALGQGPEFLTYFQNEAQLDKSGLPSDRFFAERPEGSVSTLKIQRTQQEDSAVYLCASSPEEEQSIQETQYFGPGTRLLVL.

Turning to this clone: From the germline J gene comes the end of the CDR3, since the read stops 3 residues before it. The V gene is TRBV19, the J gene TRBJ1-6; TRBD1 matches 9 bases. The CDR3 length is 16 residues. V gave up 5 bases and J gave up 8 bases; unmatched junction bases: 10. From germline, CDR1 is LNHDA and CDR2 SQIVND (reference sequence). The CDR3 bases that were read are TGTGCCAGTAGTCCCCAACAGGGGGCGAAGTATTCACCC. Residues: CASSPQQGAKYSP. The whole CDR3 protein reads CASSPQQGAKYSPLHF. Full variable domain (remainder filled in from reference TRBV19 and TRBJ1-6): DGGITQSPKYLFRKEGQNVTLSCEQNLNHDAMYWYRQDPGQGLRLIYYSQIVNDFQKGDIAEGYSVSREKKESFPLTVTSAQKNPTAFYLCASSPQQGAKYSPLHFGNGTRLTVT.

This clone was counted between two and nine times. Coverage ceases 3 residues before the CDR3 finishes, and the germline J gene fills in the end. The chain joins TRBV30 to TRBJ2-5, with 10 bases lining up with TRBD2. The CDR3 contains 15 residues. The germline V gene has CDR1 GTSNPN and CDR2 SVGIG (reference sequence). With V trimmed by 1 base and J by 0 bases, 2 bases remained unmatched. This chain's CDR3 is CAWSALAGYQETQYF. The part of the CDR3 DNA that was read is TGTGCCTGGAGTGCACTAGCGGGGTACCAAGAGACC.

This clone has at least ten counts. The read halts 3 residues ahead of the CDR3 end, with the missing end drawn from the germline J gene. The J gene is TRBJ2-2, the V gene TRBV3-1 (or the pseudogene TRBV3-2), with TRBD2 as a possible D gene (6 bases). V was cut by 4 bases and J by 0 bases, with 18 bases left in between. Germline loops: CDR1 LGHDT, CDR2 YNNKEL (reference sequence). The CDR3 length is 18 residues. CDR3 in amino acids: CASSRTALALANTGELFF. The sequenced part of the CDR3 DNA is TGTGCCAGCAGCCGGACCGCCCTAGCGCTAGCGAACACCGGGGAG.

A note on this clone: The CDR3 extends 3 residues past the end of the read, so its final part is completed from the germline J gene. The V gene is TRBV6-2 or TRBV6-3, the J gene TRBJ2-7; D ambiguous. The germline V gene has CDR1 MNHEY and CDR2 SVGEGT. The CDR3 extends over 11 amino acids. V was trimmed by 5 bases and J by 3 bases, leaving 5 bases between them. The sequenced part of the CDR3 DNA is TGTGCCAGCAGTCCACACTACGAG. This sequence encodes CASSPHYE. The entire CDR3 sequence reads CASSPHYEQYF.

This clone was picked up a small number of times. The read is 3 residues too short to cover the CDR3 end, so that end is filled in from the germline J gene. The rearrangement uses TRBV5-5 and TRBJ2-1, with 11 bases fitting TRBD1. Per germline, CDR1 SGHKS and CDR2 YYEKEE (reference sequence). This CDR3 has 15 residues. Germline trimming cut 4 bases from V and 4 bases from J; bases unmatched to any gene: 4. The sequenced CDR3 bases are TGTGCCAGCAGCCCGGACAGGGGGCCTTACAATGAG. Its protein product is CASSPDRGPYNE. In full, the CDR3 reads CASSPDRGPYNEQFF.

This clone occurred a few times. CDR3 DNA, as far as it was read: TGTGCCAGCTCACCAGGTAAGGGGCCGAACACTGAA. This codes for CASSPGKGPNTE. The whole CDR3 protein is CASSPGKGPNTEAFF. This chain connects TRBV18 to TRBJ1-1; weak D call: TRBD1 (5 bases). Read data end 3 residues before the CDR3 end; the end is taken from the germline J gene. Between the trimmed V and J ends, which lost 2 bases and 1 base, there was a span of 11 bases. This CDR3 contains 15 residues. Germline V gene sequence: CDR1 KGHSH, CDR2 LQKENI.

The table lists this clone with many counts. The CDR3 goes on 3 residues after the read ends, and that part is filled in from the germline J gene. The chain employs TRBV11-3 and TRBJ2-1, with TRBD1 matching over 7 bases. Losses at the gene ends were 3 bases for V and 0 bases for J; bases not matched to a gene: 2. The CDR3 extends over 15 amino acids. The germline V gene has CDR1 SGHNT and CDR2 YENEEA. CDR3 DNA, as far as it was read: TGTGCCAGCAGCTTGAGGGGGCACTCCTACAATGAG. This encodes CASSLRGHSYNE. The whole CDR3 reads CASSLRGHSYNEQFF.

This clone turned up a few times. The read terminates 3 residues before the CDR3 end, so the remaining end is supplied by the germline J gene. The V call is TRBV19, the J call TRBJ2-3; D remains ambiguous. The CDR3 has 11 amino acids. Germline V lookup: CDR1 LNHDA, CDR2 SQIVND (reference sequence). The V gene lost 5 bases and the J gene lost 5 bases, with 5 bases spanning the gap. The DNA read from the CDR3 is TGTGCCAGTAGTGGCTTAGATACG. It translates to CASSGLDT. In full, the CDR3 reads CASSGLDTQYF.

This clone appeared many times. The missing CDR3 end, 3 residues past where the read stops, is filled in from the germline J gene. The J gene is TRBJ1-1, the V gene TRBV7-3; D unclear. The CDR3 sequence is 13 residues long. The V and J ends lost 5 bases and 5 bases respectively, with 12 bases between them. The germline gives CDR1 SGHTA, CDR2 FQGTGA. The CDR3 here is CASSQTLSTEAFF. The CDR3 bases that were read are TGTGCCAGCAGCCAAACATTGAGTACTGAA.